The sequence of this TCR beta chain was determined in a study of shared clonotypes between healthy human individuals. The authors split each subset's genomic DNA evenly across several immunoSEQ plates. Measured with immunoSEQ multiplex PCR; TCRdb has only the in-frame clones, and not every one. The data show approximately 810,000 clones, more than 85% seen once. Study-wide findings and caveats: The rarefaction results pointed to incomplete sorted-subset sequencing despite large depth.

CD45RO-negative CD8 cells positively selected for CCR7 made up the naive population, which excluded terminally differentiated effector memory CD45RA+ cells. Those who donated were healthy HIV-negative adults, with no recent acute infections or vaccinations reported. Worth noting for this clone: Its target is not known.

V shed 5 bases, J shed 4 bases, and the junction held 7 bases outside the gene matches. CDR3 length equals 15 residues. CDR1 and CDR2 from the germline V gene are SGHVS and FNYEAQ. The receptor's source is a man in his thirties or forties in good health. The sample was naive CD8+ T cells sorted from blood. The chain uses TRBV7-6 and TRBJ2-3; 9 bases line up with TRBD1. The CDR3 sequence: CASSEITGGSDTQYF. The CDR3 DNA reads as TGTGCCAGCAGCGAAATAACAGGGGGCTCAGATACGCAGTATTTT. The full variable domain, with the rest looked up from reference TRBV7-6 and TRBJ2-3, is GAGVSQSPRYKVTKRGQDVALRCDPISGHVSLYWYRQALGQGPEFLTYFNYEAQQDKSGLPNDRFSAERPEGSISTLTIQRTEQRDSAMYRCASSEITGGSDTQYFGPGTRLTVL.